These 9 T cell receptor beta chains share one sample of origin, sequenced in a study of T cells in Graves' hyperthyroidism and ophthalmopathy (dated by TCRdb to between 2018 and 2021). The receptor library was made with multiplex PCR. The sample was run on an Illumina HiSeq 2000. Amplification of TCR beta CDR3 regions was carried out from RNA transcripts. The first round of RT-PCR for the TCR CDR3 was performed with the HTBI primer set and the Qiagen OneStep RT-PCR kit. The raw public data were reprocessed by TCRdb itself: fastp quality trimming at Q25, MiXCR clonotype calling, in-frame beta chains only. Rows matching on CDR3 protein sequence are summarized as one entry with the most common DNA and genes. The sample data list 550,000 to 650,000 distinct CDR3 sequences, and approximately 14% of these were observed just once. The ten largest clones add up to almost 6% of the sample. Sequencing was done on a sample of blood. These receptors all stem from a woman younger than 45 with Graves' hyperthyroidism that later progressed to Graves' ophthalmopathy.

This clonotype has at least ten counts. The chain is built from TRBV2 and TRBJ1-1, with D hard to call. Trimming stripped 4 bases from V and 1 base from J, with 19 bases between. The CDR3 is 17 residues long. Germline assignment: CDR1 SNHLY and CDR2 FYNNEI. The CDR3 nucleotides read TGTGCCAGCAGTGGCTCTCTGGGTCAGGCGACGAACACTGAAGCTTTCTTT. Protein: CASSGSLGQATNTEAFF.

The rearrangement uses TRBV5-1 and TRBJ2-1, with 10 positions matching TRBD1. J gave up 4 bases and V 3 bases, and 10 bases lay outside the gene matches. The CDR3 is made up of 17 amino acids. Germline-derived CDR1 and CDR2 are SGHRS and YFSETQ. The CDR3 bases are TGCGCCAGCAGCTCCCGACAGGGGGCGAGTGTATACAATGAGCAGTTCTTC. Translation gives CASSSRQGASVYNEQFF.

This clonotype has a count of ten or more. V is TRBV24-1 and J is TRBJ1-1; 11 nucleotides line up with TRBD1. The CDR3 is 12 amino acids. V trimming: 11 bases; J trimming: 10 bases; junction bases outside the gene matches: 8. Germline V gene lookup returns CDR1 KGHDR and CDR2 SFDVKD. CDR3 residues: CASTGTGGPAFF. CDR3 coding DNA: TGTGCCAGCACGGGGACAGGGGGGCCAGCTTTCTTT.

The chain is built from TRBV9 and TRBJ2-1; no definite D call. CDR3 length equals 20 residues. Per germline, CDR1 SGDLS and CDR2 YYNGEE. The ends were cut back, 0 bases at V and 0 bases at J, with 22 bases in the middle. Here the CDR3 reads CASSVEAGTSSGFSYNEQFF. The DNA of the CDR3 is TGTGCCAGCAGCGTAGAGGCAGGTACTTCCTCAGGCTTCTCCTACAATGAGCAGTTCTTC.

The rearrangement links TRBV27 to TRBJ1-1; D is ambiguous. Germline lookup yields CDR1 MNHEY and CDR2 SMNVEV (reference sequence). The CDR3 length is 13 residues. The V gene lost 4 bases and the J gene lost 3 bases, with 9 bases spanning the gap. The chain's CDR3 is CASSSRLYTEAFF. The CDR3 nucleotides read TGTGCCAGCAGTTCCCGGCTTTACACTGAAGCTTTCTTT.

This clonotype has more than one count but fewer than ten. This chain uses TRBV5-1 with TRBJ2-3, with 11 bases aligning to TRBD2. The V gene's germline CDR1 is SGHRS and CDR2 YFSETQ. This CDR3 contains 16 residues. V was clipped by 5 bases and J by 4 bases; unmatched bases: 9. The CDR3 DNA reads TGCGCCAGCAGGACTATTAGCGGGAGGGCCGCAGATACGCAGTATTTT. It is translated as CASRTISGRAADTQYF. The full variable domain, completed using reference TRBV5-1 and TRBJ2-3, is KAGVTQTPRYLIKTRGQQVTLSCSPISGHRSVSWYQQTPGQGLQFLFEYFSETQRNKGNFPGRFSGRQFSNSRSEMNVSTLELGDSALYLCASRTISGRAADTQYFGPGTRLTVL.

This clonotype was counted many times. The chain couples TRBV12-3 or TRBV12-4 to TRBJ2-7, with 11 bases identical to TRBD1. The CDR3 contains 15 residues. V dropped 7 bases and J dropped 3; count of bases not matched to a gene: 8. The CDR3: CASTSSGTGGYEQYF. The CDR3 nucleotides read TGTGCCAGCACCTCATCCGGGACAGGGGGCTACGAGCAGTACTTC.

This clonotype turned up a few times. V is TRBV11-3 and J is TRBJ2-2; D might be TRBD1 or TRBD2, each matching 5 bases. There are 17 residues in the CDR3. Trimming shortened V by 5 bases and J by 5 bases, and 21 bases separated the two germline ends. The V gene's germline CDR1 is SGHNT and CDR2 YENEEA. For the CDR3, the DNA is TGTGCCAGCAGCCCACGGAGCTATCGTGGGGGAACCGGGGAGCTGTTTTTT. Its protein is CASSPRSYRGGTGELFF.

This clonotype was seen many times. The rearrangement joins TRBV6-2 or TRBV6-3 to TRBJ2-3; D remains ambiguous. V was clipped by 6 bases and J by 4 bases, with 14 bases between them. CDR3 size: 14 residues. Germline V gene sequence: CDR1 MNHEY, CDR2 SVGEGT. The CDR3 nucleotides read TGTGCCAGCAGAGTCGGAAAAATTGCAGATACGCAGTATTTT. Residues: CASRVGKIADTQYF.